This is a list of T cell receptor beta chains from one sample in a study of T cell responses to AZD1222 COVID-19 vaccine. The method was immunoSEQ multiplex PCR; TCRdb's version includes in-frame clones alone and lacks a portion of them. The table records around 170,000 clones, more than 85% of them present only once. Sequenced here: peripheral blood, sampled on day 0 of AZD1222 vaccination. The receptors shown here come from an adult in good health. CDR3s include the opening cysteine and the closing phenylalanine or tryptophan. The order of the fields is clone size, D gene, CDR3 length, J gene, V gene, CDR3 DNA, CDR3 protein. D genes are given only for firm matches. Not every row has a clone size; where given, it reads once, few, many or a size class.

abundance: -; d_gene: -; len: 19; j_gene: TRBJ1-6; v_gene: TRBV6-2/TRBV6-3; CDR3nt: TGTGCCAGCAGTTACTCGATCGAAGCCGGGACAAGGAATAATTCACCCCTCCACTTT; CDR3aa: CASSYSIEAGTRNNSPLHF
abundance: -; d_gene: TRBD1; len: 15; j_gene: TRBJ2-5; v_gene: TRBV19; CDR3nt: TGTGCCAGTAGTATGCATGGGACAGGGCAAGAGACCCAGTACTTC; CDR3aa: CASSMHGTGQETQYF
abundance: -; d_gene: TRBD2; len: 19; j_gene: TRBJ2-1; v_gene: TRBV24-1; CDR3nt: TGTGCCACCAGTGCGCCTACAAAAACGGGACTAGCGGGAGGGTATGAGCAGTTCTTC; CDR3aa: CATSAPTKTGLAGGYEQFF
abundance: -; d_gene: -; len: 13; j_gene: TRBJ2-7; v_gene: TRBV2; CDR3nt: TGTGCCAGCAGGGACCTAAGCTCCTACGAGCAGTACTTC; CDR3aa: CASRDLSSYEQYF
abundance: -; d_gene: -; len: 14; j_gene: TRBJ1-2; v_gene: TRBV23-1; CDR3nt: TGCGCCAGCAGTCAATCAACAGGGAAGGATGGCTACACCTTC; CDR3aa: CASSQSTGKDGYTF
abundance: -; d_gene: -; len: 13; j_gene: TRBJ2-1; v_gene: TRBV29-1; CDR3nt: TGCAGCGACCAGGGGCCGTTTACAAATGAGCAGTTCTTC; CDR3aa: CSDQGPFTNEQFF
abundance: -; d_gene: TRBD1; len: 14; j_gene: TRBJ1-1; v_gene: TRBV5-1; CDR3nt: TGCGCCAGCAGCTTGGGGACAGGGATACCTGAAGCTTTCTTT; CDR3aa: CASSLGTGIPEAFF
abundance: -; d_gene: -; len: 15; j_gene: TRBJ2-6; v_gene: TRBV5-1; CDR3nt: TGCGCCAGCAGCCCTGGTAGGGGTGGGGCCAACGTCCTGACTTTC; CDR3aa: CASSPGRGGANVLTF
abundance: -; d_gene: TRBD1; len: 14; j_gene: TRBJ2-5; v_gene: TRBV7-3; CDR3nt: TGTGCCAGCAGTTCCACAGGGGGCTCAGAGACCCAGTACTTC; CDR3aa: CASSSTGGSETQYF
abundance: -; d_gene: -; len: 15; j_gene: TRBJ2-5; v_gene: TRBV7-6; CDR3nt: TGTGCCAGCACCCATCCGGCTAGTAGGTTCGAGACCCAGTACTTC; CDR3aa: CASTHPASRFETQYF
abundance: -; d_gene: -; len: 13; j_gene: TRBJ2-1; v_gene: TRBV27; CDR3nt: TGTGCCAGCGGGGTTAGCTCCTACAATGAGCAGTTCTTC; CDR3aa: CASGVSSYNEQFF
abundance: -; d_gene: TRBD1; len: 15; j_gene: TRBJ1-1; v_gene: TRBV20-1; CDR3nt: TGCAGTGCTGGTGCCCCGGGACAGGGAAGGACTGAAGCTTTCTTT; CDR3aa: CSAGAPGQGRTEAFF
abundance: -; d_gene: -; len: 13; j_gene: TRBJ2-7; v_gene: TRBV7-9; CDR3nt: TGTGCCAGCAGCGAGCGGGTCTCCTACGAGCAGTACTTC; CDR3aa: CASSERVSYEQYF
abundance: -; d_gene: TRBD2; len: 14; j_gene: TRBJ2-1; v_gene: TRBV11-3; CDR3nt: TGTGCCAGCAGCTTGGCTAGCGGTTACAATGAGCAGTTCTTC; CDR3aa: CASSLASGYNEQFF
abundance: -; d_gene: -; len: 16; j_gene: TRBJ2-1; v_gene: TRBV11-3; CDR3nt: TGTGCCAGCAGCTTATACCAGCGAAAATCCTACAATGAGCAGTTCTTC; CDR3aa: CASSLYQRKSYNEQFF
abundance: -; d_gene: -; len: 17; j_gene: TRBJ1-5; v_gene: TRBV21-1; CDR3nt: TGTGCCAGCAGCAAAGGAGCCGAGGGTTGCTGCAATCAGCCCCAGCATTTT; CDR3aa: CASSKGAEGCCNQPQHF
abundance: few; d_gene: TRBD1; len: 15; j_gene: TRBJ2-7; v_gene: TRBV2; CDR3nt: TGTGCCAGCAGGGCGACAGGGGGCGTTAGCTACGAGCAGTACTTC; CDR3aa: CASRATGGVSYEQYF
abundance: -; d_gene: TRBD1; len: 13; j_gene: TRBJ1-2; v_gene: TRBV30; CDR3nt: TGTGCCTGGAGTAGGACAGGGGAAACCGGCTACACCTTC; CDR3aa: CAWSRTGETGYTF
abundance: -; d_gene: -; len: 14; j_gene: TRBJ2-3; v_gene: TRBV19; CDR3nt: TGTGCCACCTCCCCCGGGACTAGCACAGATACGCAGTATTTT; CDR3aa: CATSPGTSTDTQYF
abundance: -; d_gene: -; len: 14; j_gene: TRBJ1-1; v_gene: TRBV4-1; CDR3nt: TGCGCCAGCAGCCAAGATCGGGGGACCACTGAAGCTTTCTTT; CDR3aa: CASSQDRGTTEAFF
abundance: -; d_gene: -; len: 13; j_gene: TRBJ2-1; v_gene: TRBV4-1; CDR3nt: TGCGCCAGCAGCCGTTCTAGTATCCATGAGCAGTTCTTC; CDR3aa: CASSRSSIHEQFF
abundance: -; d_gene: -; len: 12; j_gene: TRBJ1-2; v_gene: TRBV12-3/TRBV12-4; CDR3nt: TGTGCCAGCACCAGAGTTAACTATGGCTACACCTTC; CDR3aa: CASTRVNYGYTF
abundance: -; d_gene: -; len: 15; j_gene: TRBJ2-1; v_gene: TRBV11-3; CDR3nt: TGTGCCAGCAGGCCGCGGGTTAGAACCTACAATGAGCAGTTCTTC; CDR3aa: CASRPRVRTYNEQFF
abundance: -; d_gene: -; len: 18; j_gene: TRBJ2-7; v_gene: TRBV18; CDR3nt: TGTGCCAGCTCACCACTAAAATTGGGACTCTTTAACACCTACGAGCAGTACTTC; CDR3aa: CASSPLKLGLFNTYEQYF
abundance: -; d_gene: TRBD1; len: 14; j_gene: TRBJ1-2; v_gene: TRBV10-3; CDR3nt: TGTGCCATCAGTCCCCCGGGACAGGGGGATGGCTACACCTTC; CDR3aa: CAISPPGQGDGYTF
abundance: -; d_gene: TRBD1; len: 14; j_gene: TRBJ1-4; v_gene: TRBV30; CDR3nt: TGTGCCTGGACGACGACAGGGGGCTCCGAAAAACTGTTTTTT; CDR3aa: CAWTTTGGSEKLFF
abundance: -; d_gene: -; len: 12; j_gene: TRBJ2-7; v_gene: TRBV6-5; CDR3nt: TGTGCCAGCAGTCCACAGGGACCCGAGCAGTACTTC; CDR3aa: CASSPQGPEQYF
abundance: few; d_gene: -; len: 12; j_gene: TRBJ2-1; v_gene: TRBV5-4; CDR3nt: TGTGCCAGCAGCCATGCTAACTTGCTGCAGTTCTTC; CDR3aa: CASSHANLLQFF
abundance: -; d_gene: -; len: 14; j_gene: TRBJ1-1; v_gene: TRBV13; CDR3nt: TGTGCCAGCAGCTTACCGCCGGATAACACTGAAGCTTTCTTT; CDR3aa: CASSLPPDNTEAFF
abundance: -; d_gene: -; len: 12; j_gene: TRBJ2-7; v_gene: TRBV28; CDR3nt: TGTGCCAGCAGTACGACCCCTTACGAGCAGTACTTC; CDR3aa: CASSTTPYEQYF
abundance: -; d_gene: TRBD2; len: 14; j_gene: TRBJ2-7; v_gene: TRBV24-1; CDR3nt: TGTGCCACCAGACGACTAGCGGGAACCCACGAGCAGTACTTC; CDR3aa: CATRRLAGTHEQYF
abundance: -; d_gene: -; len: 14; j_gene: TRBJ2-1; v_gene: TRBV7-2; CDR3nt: TGTGCCGGTGGGGCGCAAGGATCCTACAATGAGCAGTTCTTC; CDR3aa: CAGGAQGSYNEQFF
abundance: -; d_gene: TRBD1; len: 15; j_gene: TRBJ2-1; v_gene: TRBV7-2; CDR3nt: TGTGCCAGCAGCTTAGGGGACAGGAAATACAATGAGCAGTTCTTC; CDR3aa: CASSLGDRKYNEQFF
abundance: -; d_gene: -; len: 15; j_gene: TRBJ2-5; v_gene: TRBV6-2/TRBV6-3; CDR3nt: TGTGCCAGCAGCGCCACGGGGGCGGGGCTCGAGACCCAGTACTTC; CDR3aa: CASSATGAGLETQYF
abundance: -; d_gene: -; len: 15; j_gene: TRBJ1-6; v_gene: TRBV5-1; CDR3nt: TGCGCCAGCAGCTTGACCGGGACTTTAGGATCACCCCTCCACTTT; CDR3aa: CASSLTGTLGSPLHF
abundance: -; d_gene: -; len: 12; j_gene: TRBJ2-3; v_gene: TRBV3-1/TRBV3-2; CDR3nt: TGTGCCAGCAGCCAAGCAGGACCGACGCAGTATTTT; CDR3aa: CASSQAGPTQYF
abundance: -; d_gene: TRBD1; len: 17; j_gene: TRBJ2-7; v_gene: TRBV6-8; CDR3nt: TGTGCCAGCAGTTACTCGCCACAGGGGGAATACGACTACGAGCAGTACTTC; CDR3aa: CASSYSPQGEYDYEQYF
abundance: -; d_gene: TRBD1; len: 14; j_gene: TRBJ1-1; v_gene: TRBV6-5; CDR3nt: TGTGCCAGCCGAAACAGGGGATTGAACACTGAAGCTTTCTTT; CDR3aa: CASRNRGLNTEAFF
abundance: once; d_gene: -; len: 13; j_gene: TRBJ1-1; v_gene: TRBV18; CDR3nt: TGTGCCAGCTCACCGGGGTCGAACACTGAAGCTTTCTTT; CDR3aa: CASSPGSNTEAFF